The 9 T cell receptor beta chains presented below share a single source sample, sequenced in a study of CD8 T cells in ankylosing spondylitis. TCRdb analysed the 5' RACE reads with MiXCR anew, one entry per CDR3 protein. The sample has some 140,000 distinct CDR3 sequences; roughly 8.8% are singletons. The sequencing sample was made of synovial fluid, either unsorted or a sorted T cell fraction (not recorded which). These receptor sequences come from a male donor with ankylosing spondylitis.

This clonotype was seen more than once but under ten times. V usage is TRBV3-1 and J usage is TRBJ1-1, with D possibly being TRBD1 (6 bases). This CDR3 region has 12 residues. V was pared by 6 bases and J by 8 bases, with 13 bases between. CDR1 and CDR2 (germline): LGHDT, YNNKEL (reference sequence). The CDR3 DNA is TGTGCCAGCAGTCACTTGGACAGAGAAGCTTTCTTT. As protein: CASSHLDREAFF.

This clonotype was counted a single time. V gene TRBV28 combines with J gene TRBJ1-1; perhaps TRBD1 as D (5 bases). The V end was cut by 2 bases, the J end by 7 bases, with 23 bases between. Germline loops: CDR1 MDHEN, CDR2 SYDVKM. The CDR3 contains 17 residues. The CDR3 reads CASSLGGDLLGGDEAFF. CDR3 sequence (DNA): TGTGCCAGCAGTTTAGGGGGGGATTTATTGGGGGGTGATGAAGCTTTCTTT.

In this sample, this clonotype turned up many times. The rearrangement uses TRBV7-9 and TRBJ1-4; D is ambiguous. With 4 bases removed from V and 2 bases from J, the gap between germline ends came to 8 bases. This CDR3 is built from 14 residues. Germline assignment: CDR1 SEHNR and CDR2 FQNEAQ (reference sequence). The CDR3 is CASSSWGTNEKLFF. The CDR3 nucleotides are TGTGCCAGCAGCTCCTGGGGTACTAATGAAAAACTGTTTTTT.

V gene TRBV15 combines with J gene TRBJ1-3; perhaps TRBD1 as D (5 bases). With 0 bases removed from V and 2 bases from J, the gap between germline ends came to 8 bases. From germline, CDR1 is LNHNV and CDR2 YYDKDF (reference sequence). This CDR3 has 15 residues. Here the CDR3 reads CATSRDTTAGNTIYF. CDR3 sequence (DNA): TGTGCCACCAGCAGAGATACGACAGCTGGAAACACCATATATTTT.

This clonotype was counted only a few times. The chain joins TRBV20-1 to TRBJ2-7, with D maybe TRBD2 (5 bases). There are 13 residues in the CDR3. Germline V lookup: CDR1 DFQATT, CDR2 SNEGSKA (reference sequence). Trimming stripped 3 bases from V and 0 bases from J, with 9 bases between. DNA for the CDR3: TGCAGTGCTAGTCGACTACTCTCCTACGAGCAGTACTTC. Protein product: CSASRLLSYEQYF.

This clonotype occurred many times. The rearrangement uses TRBV2 and TRBJ1-6; a possible D gene is TRBD1 (5 bases). The CDR3 covers 13 residues. V shed 9 bases and J shed 6 bases, with 12 bases lying between them. CDR1 is SNHLY, CDR2 FYNNEI, per germline. Here the CDR3 reads CASWRDLNSPLHF. The CDR3 DNA is TGTGCCAGTTGGAGGGACCTTAATTCACCCCTCCACTTT. Variable domain in full (rest from reference TRBV2 and TRBJ1-6): EPEVTQTPSHQVTQMGQEVILRCVPISNHLYFYWYRQILGQKVEFLVSFYNNEISEKSEIFDDQFSVERPDGSNFTLKIRSTKLEDSAMYFCASWRDLNSPLHFGNGTRLTVT.

This clonotype was detected many times. The chain uses TRBV5-1 and TRBJ1-5; 8 bases fit TRBD1. The CDR3 spans 17 residues. With 4 bases clipped from V and 0 bases from J, the junction kept 9 bases outside the gene matches. Germline lookup yields CDR1 SGHRS and CDR2 YFSETQ. The CDR3 spells CASSPDPGTGSNQPQHF. CDR3 nucleotides: TGCGCCAGCAGCCCTGACCCCGGGACAGGTAGCAATCAGCCCCAGCATTTT.

This clonotype was seen at least ten times. The CDR3 sequence: CASSPWDHYEQYF. CDR3 bases: TGTGCCAGCAGCCCCTGGGACCACTACGAGCAGTACTTC. V is TRBV3-1 and J is TRBJ2-7; the D gene could be TRBD1 or TRBD2 (5 bases each). Germline V CDR1 and CDR2: LGHDT, YNNKEL (reference sequence). Trimming shortened V by 4 bases and J by 3 bases, and 10 bases separated the two germline ends. The CDR3 extends over 13 amino acids.

This clonotype has ten or more counts. This rearrangement joins TRBV20-1 to TRBJ1-4; 7 nucleotides line up with TRBD1. Per germline, CDR1 DFQATT and CDR2 SNEGSKA (reference sequence). This CDR3 contains 13 residues. J lost 7 bases, V lost 1 base, and 3 bases had no gene match. In nucleotides, the CDR3 is TGCAGTGCTAGAGCAGGGGGGGGTGAAAAACTGTTTTTT. Translating it yields CSARAGGGEKLFF.